This TCR beta chain was recovered during a study of shared clonotypes between healthy human individuals. General study points: Among donors, the sharing of clonotypes was expected to be influenced by sequencing depth.

With regard to this clone: Its antigen is unknown.

Sequencing used immunoSEQ multiplex PCR; TCRdb keeps in-frame clones, though not all of them. The table lists 520,000 or so clones, approximately 79% of them singletons. The germline gives CDR1 ENHRY, CDR2 SYGVKD. V trimming: 9 bases; J trimming: 4 bases; junction bases outside the gene matches: 8. CDR3 length equals 13 residues. This receptor was taken from a woman aged 40 to 55 in good health. Some clones in this sample may be carry-over from other donors' samples. The sequencing input was PBMCs. This chain connects TRBV10-3 to TRBJ1-1; 7 bases are shared with TRBD1. The CDR3 DNA reads TGTGCCATTCTACCCTCAGGGGGCACTGAAGCTTTCTTT. Translated: CAILPSGGTEAFF.